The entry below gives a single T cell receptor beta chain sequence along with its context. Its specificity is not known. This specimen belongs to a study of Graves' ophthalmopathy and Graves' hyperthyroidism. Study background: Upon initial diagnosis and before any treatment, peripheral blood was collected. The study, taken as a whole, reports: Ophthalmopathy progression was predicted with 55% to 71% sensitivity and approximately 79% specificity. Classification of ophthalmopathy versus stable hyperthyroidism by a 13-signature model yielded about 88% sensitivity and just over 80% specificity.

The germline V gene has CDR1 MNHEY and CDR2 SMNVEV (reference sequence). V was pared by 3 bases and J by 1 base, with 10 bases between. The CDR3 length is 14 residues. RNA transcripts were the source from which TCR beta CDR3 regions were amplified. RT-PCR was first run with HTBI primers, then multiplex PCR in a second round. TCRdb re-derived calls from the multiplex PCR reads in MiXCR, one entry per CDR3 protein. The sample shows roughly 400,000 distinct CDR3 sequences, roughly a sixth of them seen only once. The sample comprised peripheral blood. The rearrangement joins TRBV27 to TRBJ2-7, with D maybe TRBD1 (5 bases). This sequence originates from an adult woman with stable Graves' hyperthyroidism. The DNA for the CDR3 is TGTGCCAGCAGTTTTCTAGACAGTTCCTACGAGCAGTACTTC. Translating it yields CASSFLDSSYEQYF.